Following are 28 T cell receptor beta chains from one sample sequenced in a study of cytomegalovirus exposure and HLA in healthy donors. PCR amplification relied on 60 Vbeta primers (plus 13 Jbeta primers). The data were produced by immunoSEQ multiplex PCR, yet TCRdb's version contains in-frame clones alone and is incomplete. Among around 99,000 clones listed, about 80% were seen once. The sequenced sample consisted of PBMCs. Source of these receptors: a woman in her fifties or sixties in good health and CMV-seropositive.

V is TRBV4-3 and J is TRBJ2-1; perhaps TRBD1 as D (5 bases). In germline, CDR1 is LGHNA, CDR2 YSLEER. Trimming cost V 5 bases and J 2 bases, with 13 bases left between them. This CDR3 region has 15 residues. CDR3 loop: CASSYRQSTYNEQFF. Written as DNA, the CDR3 is TGCGCCAGCAGCTACAGACAGTCCACCTACAATGAGCAGTTCTTC.

This clone occurred a few times. This chain links TRBV4-2 with TRBJ2-1; a possible D gene is TRBD1 (5 bases). The V gene lost 1 base and the J gene lost 1 base, with 11 bases spanning the gap. The CDR3 has 16 residues. In germline, CDR1 is LGHNA, CDR2 YNFKEQ. CDR3 DNA: TGTGCCAGCAGCCAAGGGGTAGGGGCATCCTACAATGAGCAGTTCTTC. This encodes CASSQGVGASYNEQFF.

The chain employs TRBV5-4 and TRBJ1-2; D gene unclear. V lost 4 bases and J lost 5, with 9 bases in between. The CDR3 is made up of 12 amino acids. Germline CDR1 SGHNT, CDR2 YYREEE (reference sequence). The CDR3 loop reads CASSLGEYGYTF. CDR3 in DNA: TGTGCCAGCAGCCTCGGGGAGTATGGCTACACCTTC.

J is TRBJ1-1 and V is TRBV5-4; D call uncertain. This CDR3 contains 15 residues. The V end lost 1 base, the J end lost 1 base, and 11 bases lay between the germline ends. The germline gives CDR1 SGHNT, CDR2 YYREEE (reference sequence). CDR3 region: CASSLNAGGNTEAFF. CDR3 DNA: TGTGCCAGCAGCTTGAACGCGGGAGGGAACACTGAAGCTTTCTTT. Using reference TRBV5-4 and TRBJ1-1 for the parts outside the CDR3, the full variable domain is ETGVTQSPTHLIKTRGQQVTLRCSSQSGHNTVSWYQQALGQGPQFIFQYYREEENGRGNFPPRFSGLQFPNYSSELNVNALELDDSALYLCASSLNAGGNTEAFFGQGTRLTVV.

The CDR3 reads CASSLSGQTPYGYTF. The CDR3, as DNA: TGCGCCAGCAGCTTGTCGGGTCAGACTCCGTATGGCTACACCTTC. The chain is built from TRBV5-1 and TRBJ1-2; D call uncertain. The CDR3 runs to 15 residues. The germline gives CDR1 SGHRS, CDR2 YFSETQ. V lost 1 base, J lost 5 bases, and 15 bases lay in between.

This clone was found a few times. V usage is TRBV15 and J usage is TRBJ2-3; 7 nucleotides line up with TRBD1. The germline gives CDR1 LNHNV, CDR2 YYDKDF (reference sequence). This CDR3 is built from 15 residues. After removal of 2 bases from V and 0 bases from J, the junction contained 2 bases not matched to a gene. The CDR3 DNA sequence: TGTGCCACCAGCAGACGGGACAGTAGCACAGATACGCAGTATTTT. Encoded protein: CATSRRDSSTDTQYF.

The CDR3 loop is CASSEEGQITGELFF. Written as DNA, the CDR3 is TGTGCCAGCAGTGAAGAGGGACAGATCACCGGGGAGCTGTTTTTT. The chain recombines TRBV6-1 with TRBJ2-2; TRBD1 aligns across 7 bases. Looked up from germline, CDR1 is MNHNS and CDR2 is SASEGT. The CDR3 is 15 residues long. The trim removed 1 base at V and 4 bases at J, leaving 3 bases unmatched.

For the CDR3, the DNA is TGTGCCAGCAGCCCGACTAGTCCCCATGAGCAGTTCTTC. Protein sequence: CASSPTSPHEQFF. The rearrangement joins TRBV7-3 to TRBJ2-1; TRBD2 might be the D (6 bases). This CDR3 has 13 residues. V was cut by 5 bases and J by 8 bases, with 13 bases left in between. Germline lookup yields CDR1 SGHTA and CDR2 FQGTGA.

The V gene is TRBV5-8, the J gene TRBJ1-5; 8 nucleotides agree with TRBD1. CDR3 length: 14 amino acids. The germline CDR1 and CDR2 sequences are SGHTS and YDEGEE. J lost 2 bases, V lost 4 bases, and 2 bases had no gene match. The CDR3 DNA reads TGTGCCAGCAGCGACAGGGGCGGCAATCAGCCCCAGCATTTT. Translating it yields CASSDRGGNQPQHF.

J is TRBJ2-4 and V is TRBV7-2; a possible D gene is TRBD1 (6 bases). The germline V gene encodes CDR1 SGHTA and CDR2 FQGNSA. V gave up 2 bases and J gave up 12 bases, with 14 bases separating them. The CDR3 loop spans 13 amino acids. The CDR3 nucleotides read TGTGCCAGCAGCTTAACTAGTGAGGACAGTCAGTACTTC. This codes for CASSLTSEDSQYF.

The chain has TRBV6-5 and TRBJ2-4; a weak D match, TRBD2 (5 bases). Trimming removed 2 bases at V and 0 bases at J, with 5 bases between. Germline CDR1 and CDR2: MNHEY and SVGAGI. The CDR3 has 14 amino acids. CDR3 protein: CASSYGGAKNIQYF. The CDR3 nucleotides read TGTGCCAGCAGTTACGGAGGAGCCAAAAACATTCAGTACTTC.

The sample holds a few counts of this clone. J is TRBJ2-5 and V is TRBV18; the D gene is possibly TRBD1 (6 bases). The CDR3 covers 16 residues. Per the germline V gene, CDR1 is KGHSH and CDR2 is LQKENI. The V gene lost 5 bases and the J gene lost 3 bases, with 19 bases spanning the gap. Here the CDR3 reads CASSLTGRRGEETQYF. DNA of the CDR3: TGTGCCAGCTCATTGACAGGTCGTCGAGGCGAAGAGACCCAGTACTTC.

This chain links TRBV6-5 with TRBJ2-7, with TRBD2 matching over 12 bases. Germline assignment: CDR1 MNHEY and CDR2 SVGAGI. This CDR3 contains 14 residues. The V and J ends lost 5 bases and 2 bases, in that order; junction bases with no gene match: 1. CDR3 nucleotide sequence: TGTGCCAGCAGTCGGACTAGCGGGGCCTACGAGCAGTACTTC. Its protein is CASSRTSGAYEQYF.

The CDR3 loop reads CASSYRPTGGSGTQYF. DNA for the CDR3: TGTGCCAGCAGTTACCGCCCGACAGGGGGCAGTGGGACCCAGTACTTC. The chain has TRBV6-5 and TRBJ2-5, with 10 nucleotides matching TRBD1. V lost 2 bases to trimming and J lost 7 bases; unmatched junction nucleotides: 10. Per the germline V gene, CDR1 is MNHEY and CDR2 is SVGAGI. This CDR3 comprises 16 residues.

Comments on this clone: One end of the junction is discordant with germline, which a read error may explain. The chain has TRBV7-2 and TRBJ2-5; D perhaps matches TRBD1 (5 bases). The CDR3 spans 14 residues. Germline V gives CDR1 SGHTA, CDR2 FQGNSA. CDR3 DNA: TGTGCCAGCAGCCCACAGGCGGATAAAGAGGCCCAGTACTTC. Amino acids: CASSPQADKEAQYF.

The rearrangement uses TRBV5-1 and TRBJ2-1; 11 positions match TRBD2. The CDR3 runs 17 residues. The germline V gene encodes CDR1 SGHRS and CDR2 YFSETQ. The trim removed 4 bases at V and 4 bases at J, leaving 10 bases unmatched. In nucleotides, the CDR3 is TGCGCCAGCAGCGCCCAACCCCCTAGCGGGAGGTACAATGAGCAGTTCTTC. Translating it yields CASSAQPPSGRYNEQFF.

This clone was seen once. This sequence joins TRBV19 and TRBJ2-4; 7 bases agree with TRBD2. The CDR3 is 15 amino acids. CDR1 is LNHDA and CDR2 is SQIVND in the germline V gene (reference sequence). Unmatched junction bases numbered 3, after V lost 4 bases and J lost 0 bases. DNA for the CDR3: TGTGCCAGTAGTACGCGGGAGCTAGCCAAAAACATTCAGTACTTC. It is translated as CASSTRELAKNIQYF.

This clone has just one count. The chain joins TRBV6-6 to TRBJ2-7; D is possibly TRBD1 (5 bases). Germline V CDR1 and CDR2: MNHNY, SVGAGI (reference sequence). Trimming cost V 4 bases and J 2 bases, with 12 bases left between them. The CDR3 is 14 amino acids. Here the CDR3 reads CASSSLTEAYEQYF. CDR3 nucleotides: TGTGCCAGCAGTTCTTTGACAGAAGCCTACGAGCAGTACTTC.

The chain employs TRBV7-6 and TRBJ2-2; TRBD1 aligns across 7 bases. Germline trimming cut 5 bases from V and 6 bases from J; bases unmatched to any gene: 12. The CDR3 consists of 16 residues. Per the germline V gene, CDR1 is SGHVS and CDR2 is FNYEAQ. In DNA form, the CDR3 reads TGTGCCAGCAGCCCACTGACAGGGATGGACTCCGGGGAGCTGTTTTTT. Residues: CASSPLTGMDSGELFF. Based on the CDR3 plus reference TRBV7-6 and TRBJ2-2, the full variable domain is GAGVSQSPRYKVTKRGQDVALRCDPISGHVSLYWYRQALGQGPEFLTYFNYEAQQDKSGLPNDRFSAERPEGSISTLTIQRTEQRDSAMYRCASSPLTGMDSGELFFGEGSRLTVL.

This rearrangement joins TRBV6-1 to TRBJ1-2; weak D call: TRBD1 (5 bases). Trimming removed 4 bases at V and 5 bases at J, with 17 bases between. Germline CDR1 is MNHNS and CDR2 is SASEGT. The CDR3 is 15 amino acids. CDR3 in amino acids: CASSGTISSLYGYTF. The CDR3 DNA reads TGTGCCAGCAGTGGGACAATTTCCTCTCTTTATGGCTACACCTTC.

This clone is a singleton in its sample. The genes are TRBV6-1 and TRBJ1-2, with D possibly TRBD1 on 5 matching bases. V lost 6 bases and J 3 bases, leaving 11 bases between the germline ends. Germline loops: CDR1 MNHNS, CDR2 SASEGT. The length of the CDR3 is 13 residues. This chain's CDR3 is CASSADRYYGYTF. The CDR3 bases are TGTGCCAGCAGCGCCGACAGATACTATGGCTACACCTTC.

J is TRBJ1-6 and V is TRBV6-1; D perhaps matches TRBD1 (5 bases). This CDR3 contains 14 residues. Trimming cost V 5 bases and J 5 bases, with 10 bases left between them. Germline V CDR1 and CDR2: MNHNS, SASEGT. CDR3 amino acids: CASSSYRNNSPLHF. In DNA form, the CDR3 reads TGTGCCAGCAGTTCTTACAGGAATAATTCACCCCTCCACTTT.

This clone was recorded a few times. This chain connects TRBV5-6 to TRBJ1-4; D might be TRBD1 (6 bases). Germline values: CDR1 SGHDT, CDR2 YYEEEE. The CDR3 sequence is 16 residues long. V was trimmed by 4 bases and J by 2 bases, leaving 15 bases between them. DNA of the CDR3: TGTGCCAGCAGCCACAGGGATTGGTACACTAATGAAAAACTGTTTTTT. It encodes CASSHRDWYTNEKLFF.

The sample holds a few counts of this clone. J is TRBJ2-1 and V is TRBV7-9; no definite D call. The CDR3 is 15 amino acids. The germline CDR1 and CDR2 sequences are SEHNR and FQNEAQ (reference sequence). Between the trimmed V and J ends, which lost 5 bases and 0 bases, there was a span of 11 bases. The CDR3 coding sequence is TGTGCCAGCAGCCATGCCTATAACTCCTACAATGAGCAGTTCTTC. It codes for CASSHAYNSYNEQFF.

This sequence joins TRBV11-2 and TRBJ1-4; possibly TRBD1 for D (6 bases). Trimming left V 4 bases short and J 5 bases short, with 11 bases between. The CDR3 consists of 14 residues. Germline CDR1 and CDR2: SGHAT and FQNNGV. The CDR3 sequence is CASSSQGTNEKLFF. Written as DNA, the CDR3 is TGTGCCAGCAGCTCGCAGGGGACCAATGAAAAACTGTTTTTT.

The chain combines TRBV10-1 with TRBJ2-7, with 8 bases matching TRBD1. In germline, CDR1 is WNHNN, CDR2 SYGVQD (reference sequence). V lost 7 bases to trimming and J lost 3 bases; unmatched junction nucleotides: 8. CDR3 length: 14 amino acids. For the CDR3, the DNA is TGCGCCAGCATAGGGGACAGGCCTATCTACGAGCAGTACTTC. It yields the protein CASIGDRPIYEQYF.

This clone was detected a few times. The rearrangement joins TRBV9 to TRBJ2-3; TRBD1 is a possible D gene (6 bases). V lost 7 bases and J 2 bases, leaving 11 bases between the germline ends. CDR3 length: 13 amino acids. Germline V CDR1 and CDR2: SGDLS, YYNGEE. CDR3 sequence: CASGAGATDTQYF. CDR3 coding DNA: TGTGCCAGCGGGGCAGGGGCCACAGATACGCAGTATTTT. Together with reference TRBV9 and TRBJ2-3, the CDR3 gives the full variable domain: DSGVTQTPKHLITATGQRVTLRCSPRSGDLSVYWYQQSLDQGLQFLIQYYNGEERAKGNILERFSAQQFPDLHSELNLSSLELGDSALYFCASGAGATDTQYFGPGTRLTVL.

The chain is built from TRBV15 and TRBJ2-4; tentative D call: TRBD1 (5 bases). The germline gives CDR1 LNHNV, CDR2 YYDKDF (reference sequence). Trimming took off 8 bases at V and 0 bases at J, with 14 bases between the two ends. The CDR3 runs 15 residues. The CDR3 is CATAWGRLAKNIQYF. CDR3 in DNA: TGTGCCACCGCTTGGGGCCGGTTAGCCAAAAACATTCAGTACTTC.